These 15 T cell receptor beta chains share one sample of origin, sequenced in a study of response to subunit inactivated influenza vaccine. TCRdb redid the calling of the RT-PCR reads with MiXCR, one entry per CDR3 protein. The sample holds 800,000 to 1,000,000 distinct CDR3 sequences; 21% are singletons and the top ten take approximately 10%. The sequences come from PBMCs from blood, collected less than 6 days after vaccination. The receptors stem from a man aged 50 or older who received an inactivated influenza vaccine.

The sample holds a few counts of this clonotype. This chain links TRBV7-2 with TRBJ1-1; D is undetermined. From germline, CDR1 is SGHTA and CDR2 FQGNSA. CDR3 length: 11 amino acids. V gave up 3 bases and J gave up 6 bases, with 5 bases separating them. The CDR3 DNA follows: TGTGCCAGCAGCTTTTACGCTGAAGCTTTCTTT. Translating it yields CASSFYAEAFF.

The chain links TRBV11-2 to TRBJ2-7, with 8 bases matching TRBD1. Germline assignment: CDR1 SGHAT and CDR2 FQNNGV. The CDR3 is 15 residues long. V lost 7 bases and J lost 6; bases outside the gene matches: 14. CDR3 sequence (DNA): TGTGCCAGCACCAAAGACAGGGGCCAGGGGAGCGAGCAGTACTTC. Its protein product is CASTKDRGQGSEQYF.

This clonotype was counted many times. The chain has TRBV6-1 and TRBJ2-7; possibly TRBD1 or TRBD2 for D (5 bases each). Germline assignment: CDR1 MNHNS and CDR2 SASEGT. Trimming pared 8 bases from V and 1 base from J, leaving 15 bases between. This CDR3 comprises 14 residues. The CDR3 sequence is CASGDGTASYEQYF. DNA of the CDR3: TGTGCCAGCGGGGACGGGACCGCTTCCTACGAGCAGTACTTC.

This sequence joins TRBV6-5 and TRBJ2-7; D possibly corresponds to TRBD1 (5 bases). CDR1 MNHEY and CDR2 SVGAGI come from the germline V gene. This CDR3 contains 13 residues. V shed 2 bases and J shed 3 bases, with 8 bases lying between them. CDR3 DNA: TGTGCCAGCAGTTACACAGGTCTCTACGAGCAGTACTTC. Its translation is CASSYTGLYEQYF.

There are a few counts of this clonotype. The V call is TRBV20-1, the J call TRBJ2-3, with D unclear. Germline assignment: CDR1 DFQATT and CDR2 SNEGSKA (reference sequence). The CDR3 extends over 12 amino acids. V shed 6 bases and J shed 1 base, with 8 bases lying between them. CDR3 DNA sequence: TGCAGTGCAGCGCTCCGCACAGATACGCAGTATTTT. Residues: CSAALRTDTQYF.

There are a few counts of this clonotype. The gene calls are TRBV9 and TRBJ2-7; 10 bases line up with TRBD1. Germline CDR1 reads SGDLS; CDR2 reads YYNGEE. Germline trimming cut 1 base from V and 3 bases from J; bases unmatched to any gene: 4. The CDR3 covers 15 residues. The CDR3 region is CASSVSGTGDYEQYF. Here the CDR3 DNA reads TGTGCCAGCAGCGTATCCGGGACAGGGGACTACGAGCAGTACTTC. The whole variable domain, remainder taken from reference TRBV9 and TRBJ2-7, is DSGVTQTPKHLITATGQRVTLRCSPRSGDLSVYWYQQSLDQGLQFLIQYYNGEERAKGNILERFSAQQFPDLHSELNLSSLELGDSALYFCASSVSGTGDYEQYFGPGTRLTVT.

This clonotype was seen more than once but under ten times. The CDR3 coding sequence is TGTGCCAGCAGCTTAGACTCTAGCACAGATACGCAGTATTTT. Encoded protein: CASSLDSSTDTQYF. The rearrangement links TRBV11-2 to TRBJ2-3; D not resolved. V was cut by 0 bases and J by 0 bases, with 4 bases left in between. Per germline, CDR1 SGHAT and CDR2 FQNNGV. The CDR3 sequence is 14 residues long.

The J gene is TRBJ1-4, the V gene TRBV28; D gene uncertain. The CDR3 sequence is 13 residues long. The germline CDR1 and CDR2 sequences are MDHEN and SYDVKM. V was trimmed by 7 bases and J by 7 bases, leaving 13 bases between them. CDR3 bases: TGTGCCAGCACAGTGGGTGGAGGTGAAAAACTGTTTTTT. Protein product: CASTVGGGEKLFF. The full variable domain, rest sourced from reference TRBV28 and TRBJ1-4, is DVKVTQSSRYLVKRTGEKVFLECVQDMDHENMFWYRQDPGLGLRLIYFSYDVKMKEKGDIPEGYSVSREKKERFSLILESASTNQTSMYLCASTVGGGEKLFFGSGTQLSVL.

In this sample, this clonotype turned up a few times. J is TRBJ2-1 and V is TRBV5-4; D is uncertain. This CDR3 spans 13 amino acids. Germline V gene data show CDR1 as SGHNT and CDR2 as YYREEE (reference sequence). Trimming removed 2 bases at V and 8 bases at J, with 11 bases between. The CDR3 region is CASSFKYRDEQFF. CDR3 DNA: TGTGCCAGCAGCTTTAAGTACCGGGATGAGCAGTTCTTC.

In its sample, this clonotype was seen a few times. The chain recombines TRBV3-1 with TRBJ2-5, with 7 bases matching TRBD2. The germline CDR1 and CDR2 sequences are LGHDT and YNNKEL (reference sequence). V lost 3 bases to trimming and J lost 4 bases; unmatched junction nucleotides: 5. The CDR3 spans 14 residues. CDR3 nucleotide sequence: TGTGCCAGCAGCCAGGGGGGGAGGGGAGAGACCCAGTACTTC. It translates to CASSQGGRGETQYF.

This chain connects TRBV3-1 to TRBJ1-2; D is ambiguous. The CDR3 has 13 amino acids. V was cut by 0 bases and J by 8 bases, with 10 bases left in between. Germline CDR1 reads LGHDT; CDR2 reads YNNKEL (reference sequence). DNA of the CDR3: TGTGCCAGCAGCCAAGAGCTGTGGAGGGGCTACACCTTC. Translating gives CASSQELWRGYTF.

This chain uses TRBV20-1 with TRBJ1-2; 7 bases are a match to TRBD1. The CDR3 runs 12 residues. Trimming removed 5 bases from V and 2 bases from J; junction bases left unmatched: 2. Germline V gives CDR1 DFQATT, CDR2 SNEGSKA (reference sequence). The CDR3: CSAWDSNYGYTF. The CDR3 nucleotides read TGCAGTGCTTGGGACAGCAACTATGGCTACACCTTC.

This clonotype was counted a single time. The CDR3 spells CTRSLRRTLNRPPTEAFF. The DNA of the CDR3 is TGTACCCGCAGTTTACGACGGACATTGAACCGCCCGCCCACTGAAGCTTTCTTT. V gene TRBV12-3 or TRBV12-4 combines with J gene TRBJ1-1; a weak D match, TRBD1 (5 bases). This CDR3 is built from 18 residues.

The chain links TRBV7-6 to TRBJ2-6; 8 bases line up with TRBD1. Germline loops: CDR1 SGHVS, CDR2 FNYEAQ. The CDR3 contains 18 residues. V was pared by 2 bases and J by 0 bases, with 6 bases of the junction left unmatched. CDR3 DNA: TGTGCCAGCAGCTTACGGGGGACAGGAACCTCTGGGGCCAACGTCCTGACTTTC. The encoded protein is CASSLRGTGTSGANVLTF.

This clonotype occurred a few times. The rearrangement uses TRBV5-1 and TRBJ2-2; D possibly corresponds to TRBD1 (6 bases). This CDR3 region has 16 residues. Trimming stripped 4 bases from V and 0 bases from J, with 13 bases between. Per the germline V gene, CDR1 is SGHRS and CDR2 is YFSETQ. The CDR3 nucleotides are TGCGCCAGCAGCCAGTCCGGGACACCGAACACCGGGGAGCTGTTTTTT. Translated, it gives CASSQSGTPNTGELFF.